The 5 T cell receptor beta chains in this list originate from one sample, sequenced in a study of T cell repertoires in ileal Crohn's disease (dated by TCRdb to the late 2010s). This specimen's time point label, interpreted: neoterminal ileum biopsy at postoperative endoscopy, about 6 months after surgery. To prepare the library, the immunoSEQ multiplex PCR assay was applied. Here the immuneACCESS table is served through TCRdb, limited to in-frame sequences with V and J called. Missing clones are a known gap in these copies; in checked studies unresolved V genes cover under half, and the rest lacks a known reason. Here the sample has about 60,000 clones; roughly nine tenths occur a single time. About 2.1% of the sample is taken by the ten largest. The sequenced sample consisted of ileal tissue. Receptors were obtained from an adult with Crohn's disease.

CDR3 nucleotide sequence: TGTGCCAGCTCACCACGGGAGGGAGGTCGTAGAGATACGCAGTATTTT. It codes for CASSPREGGRRDTQYF. The rearrangement joins TRBV18 to TRBJ2-3; TRBD2 aligns across 7 bases. V dropped 1 base and J dropped 5; count of bases not matched to a gene: 9. This CDR3 spans 16 amino acids. Per the germline V gene, CDR1 is KGHSH and CDR2 is LQKENI.

J is TRBJ2-7 and V is TRBV6-6; D gene ambiguous. Trimming removed 0 bases from V and 6 bases from J, with 12 bases in between. Germline CDR1 and CDR2: MNHNY and SVGAGI (reference sequence). The CDR3 is 14 residues long. CDR3 sequence (DNA): TGTGCCAGCAGTTACTCGAGTCAGGATGGCGAGCAGTACTTC. This codes for CASSYSSQDGEQYF.

The CDR3 DNA is TGTGCCGCCAAAGGGGCGGACGACAATGAGCAGTTCTTC. Translation: CAAKGADDNEQFF. This chain joins TRBV10-3 and TRBJ2-1, with D perhaps TRBD1 (5 bases). This CDR3 comprises 13 residues. Germline CDR1 is ENHRY and CDR2 is SYGVKD. V lost 11 bases and J 5 bases, leaving 16 bases between the germline ends.

The V and J genes are TRBV5-4 and TRBJ2-2; no clear D. The CDR3 contains 13 residues. Germline V gene data show CDR1 as SGHNT and CDR2 as YYREEE (reference sequence). Trimming stripped 0 bases from V and 8 bases from J, with 8 bases between. The CDR3 sequence is CASSLAGVGELFF. The DNA of the CDR3 is TGTGCCAGCAGCTTGGCCGGAGTTGGGGAGCTGTTTTTT.

This clone was detected once. This chain links TRBV21-1 with TRBJ1-5. TRBV21-1 is an annotated pseudogene. There are 16 residues in the CDR3. DNA of the CDR3: TGTGCCAGCAGCAATTTCCGAGAATATAGCAATCAGCCCCAGCATTTT. Translation gives CASSNFREYSNQPQHF.